This T cell receptor (beta chain) appears in the sequencing data of a study of yellow fever vaccine responses in identical twins. Points from the study as a whole: Twins reportedly had a vaccine T cell response that seemed partly convergent, partly personalized.

CDR1 and CDR2 from the germline V gene are MGHRA and YSYEKL. This CDR3 is built from 15 residues. V lost 2 bases, J lost 2 bases, and 5 bases stayed unmatched. With regard to this clonotype: Its specificity is unknown.

TCRdb reprocessed the RT-PCR reads via MiXCR and lists one record per CDR3 protein. Seen here are about 20,000 distinct CDR3 sequences, about 65% observed once, and the top ten hold under 3%. This receptor was taken from a young woman who received the yellow fever vaccine. V gene TRBV4-1 combines with J gene TRBJ1-2; TRBD1 agrees at 7 bases. Sequencing used T cells from blood (PBMCs), unsorted or a sorted subset (not recorded which), obtained before or after yellow fever vaccination (not recorded which). CDR3 DNA: TGCGCCAGCAGCCAAAGAGGGGGCGAAAACTATGGCTACACCTTC. Protein: CASSQRGGENYGYTF.